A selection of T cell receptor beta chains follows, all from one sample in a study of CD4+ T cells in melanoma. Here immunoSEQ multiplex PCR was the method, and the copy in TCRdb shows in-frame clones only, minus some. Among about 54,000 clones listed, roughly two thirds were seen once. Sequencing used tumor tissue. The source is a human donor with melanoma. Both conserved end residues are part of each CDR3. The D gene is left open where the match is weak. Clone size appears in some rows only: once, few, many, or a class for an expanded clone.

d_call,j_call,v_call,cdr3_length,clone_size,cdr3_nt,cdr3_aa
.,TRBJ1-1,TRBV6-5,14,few,TGTGCCAGCAGTTTAACCGGGCCGAACACTGAAGCTTTCTTT,CASSLTGPNTEAFF
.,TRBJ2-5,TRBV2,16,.,TGTGCCAGCAGTGAAGATGGGGGAATGTACCAAGAGACCCAGTACTTC,CASSEDGGMYQETQYF
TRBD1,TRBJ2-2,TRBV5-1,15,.,TGCGCCAGCAGCCCAACAGGGGTTCGGGCCGGGGAGCTGTTTTTT,CASSPTGVRAGELFF
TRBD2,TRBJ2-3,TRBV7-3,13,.,TGTGCCAGCCGGCGGGGGGGCACAGATACGCAGTATTTT,CASRRGGTDTQYF
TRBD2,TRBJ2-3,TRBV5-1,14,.,TGCGCCAGCAGCTCGGGCGGGAGGGGAGATACGCAGTATTTT,CASSSGGRGDTQYF
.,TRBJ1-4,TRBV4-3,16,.,TGCGCCAGCAGCCAAAGCTGGGGGGCGGGACTGAAAAAACTGTTTTTT,CASSQSWGAGLKKLFF
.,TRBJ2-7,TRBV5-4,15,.,TGCGCCAGCAGCCGGACAACCGGGACTTTCTACGAGCAGTACTTC,CASSRTTGTFYEQYF
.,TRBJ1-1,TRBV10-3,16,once,TGTGCCATCAGTGGGGGGGTCGGACGGTTGAACACTGAAGCTTTCTTT,CAISGGVGRLNTEAFF
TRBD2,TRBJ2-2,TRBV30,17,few,TGTGCCTGGGGCCCGATTGCGGGGGGGCCAAGCACCGGGGAGCTGTTTTTT,CAWGPIAGGPSTGELFF
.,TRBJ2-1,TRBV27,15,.,TGTGCCAGCGCCCACGCGGCAGACGATTACAATGAGCAGTTCTTC,CASAHAADDYNEQFF
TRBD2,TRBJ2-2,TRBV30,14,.,TGTGCCTGGACCCCAGGGAGGGGCGGCGGGGAGCTGTTTTTT,CAWTPGRGGGELFF
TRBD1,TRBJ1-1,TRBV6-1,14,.,TGTGCCAGCAGTGAATTCAGGGGGGACACTGAAGCTTTCTTT,CASSEFRGDTEAFF
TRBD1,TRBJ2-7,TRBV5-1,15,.,TGCGCCAGCAGCTTTTGGACAGGGCCTACCTACGAGCAGTACTTC,CASSFWTGPTYEQYF
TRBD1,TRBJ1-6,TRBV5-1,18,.,TGCGCCAGCAGCTTGGCCGCGAGGACAGGGGGCTACATTTCACCCCTCCACTTT,CASSLAARTGGYISPLHF
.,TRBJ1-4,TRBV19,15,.,TGTGCCAGTAGTATTGGAGGGTCAACTAATGAAAAACTGTTTTTT,CASSIGGSTNEKLFF
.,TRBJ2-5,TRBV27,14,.,TGTGCCAGCAGTGTAGGGGGGGGCAGGGAGACCCAGTACTTC,CASSVGGGRETQYF
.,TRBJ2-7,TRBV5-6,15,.,TGTGCCAGCAGCCTATGGGCAGGAAAATCCTACGAGCAGTACTTC,CASSLWAGKSYEQYF
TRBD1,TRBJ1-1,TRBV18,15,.,TGTGCCAGCTCACTAGGAACAGGGGTAAACACTGAAGCTTTCTTT,CASSLGTGVNTEAFF
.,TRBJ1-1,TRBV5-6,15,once,TGTGCCAGCAGCTTGGCCCGGGGGATGGAAACTGAAGCTTTCTTT,CASSLARGMETEAFF
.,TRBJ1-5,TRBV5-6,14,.,TGTGCCAGCAGCTTGTCCTGGGGGCATCAGCCCCAGCATTTT,CASSLSWGHQPQHF
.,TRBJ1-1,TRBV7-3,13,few,TGTGCCAGCAGCTTAGCGGGGAGGGACACGGCTTTCTTT,CASSLAGRDTAFF
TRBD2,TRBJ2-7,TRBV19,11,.,TGTGCCAGTAGGGGAGGGGTCGAGCAGTACTTC,CASRGGVEQYF
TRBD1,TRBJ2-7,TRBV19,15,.,TGTGCCAGTAGTCCAACAGGGGCCATCTCCTACGAGCAGTACTTC,CASSPTGAISYEQYF
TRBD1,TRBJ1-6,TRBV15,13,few,TGTGCCACCCTGGACAGGGGGCCTTCACCCCTCCACTTT,CATLDRGPSPLHF
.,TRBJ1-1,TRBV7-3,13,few,TGTGCCAGCAGCCTGGGACAGAACACTGAAGCTTTCTTT,CASSLGQNTEAFF
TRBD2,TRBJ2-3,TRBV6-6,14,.,TGTGCCAGCACGTCCAGCGGGGGCCCAGATACGCAGTATTTT,CASTSSGGPDTQYF
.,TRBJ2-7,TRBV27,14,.,TGTGCCAGCAGTATACAGGGTAATTCCTACGAGCAGTACTTC,CASSIQGNSYEQYF
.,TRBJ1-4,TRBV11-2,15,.,TGTGCCAGCAGCCTGAACCGGGACCGCGATGGAGGACTGTTTTTT,CASSLNRDRDGGLFF
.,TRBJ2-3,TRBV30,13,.,TGTGCCTGGAACCTAATGGAGGGCGATACGCAGTATTTT,CAWNLMEGDTQYF
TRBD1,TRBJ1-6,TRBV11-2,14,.,TGTGCCAGCAGCTTCCCGGGACAGGTTTCACCCCTCCACTTT,CASSFPGQVSPLHF
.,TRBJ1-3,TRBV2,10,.,TGTGCCAGCGTGGGAAACACCATATATTTT,CASVGNTIYF
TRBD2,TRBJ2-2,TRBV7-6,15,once,TGTGCCAGCAGCTTAGAGCCCCGGGGGGCCGGGGAGCTGTTTTTT,CASSLEPRGAGELFF